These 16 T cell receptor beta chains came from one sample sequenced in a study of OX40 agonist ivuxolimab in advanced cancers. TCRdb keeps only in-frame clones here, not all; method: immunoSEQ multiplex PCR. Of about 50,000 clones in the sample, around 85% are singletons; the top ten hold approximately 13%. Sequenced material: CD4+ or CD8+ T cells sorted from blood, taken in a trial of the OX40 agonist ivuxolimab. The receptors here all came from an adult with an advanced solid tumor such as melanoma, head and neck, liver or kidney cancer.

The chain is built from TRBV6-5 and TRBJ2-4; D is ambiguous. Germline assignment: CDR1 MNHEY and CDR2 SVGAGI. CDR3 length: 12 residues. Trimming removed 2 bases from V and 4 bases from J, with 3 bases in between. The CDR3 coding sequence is TGTGCCAGCAGTTACCAAAAAAACATTCAGTACTTC. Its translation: CASSYQKNIQYF.

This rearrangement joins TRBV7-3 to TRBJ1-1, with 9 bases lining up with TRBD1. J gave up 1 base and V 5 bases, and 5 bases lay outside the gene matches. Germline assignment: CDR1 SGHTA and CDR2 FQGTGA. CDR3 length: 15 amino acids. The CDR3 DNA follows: TGTGCCAGCAGCCCAGAGGACAGGGGGAACACTGAAGCTTTCTTT. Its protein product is CASSPEDRGNTEAFF.

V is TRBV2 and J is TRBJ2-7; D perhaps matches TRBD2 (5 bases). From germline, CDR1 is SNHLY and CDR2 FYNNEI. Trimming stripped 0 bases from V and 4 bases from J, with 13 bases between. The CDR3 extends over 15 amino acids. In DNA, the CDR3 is TGTGCCAGCAGTGAAGCCCCGGTGAGGGAATACGAGCAGTACTTC. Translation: CASSEAPVREYEQYF.

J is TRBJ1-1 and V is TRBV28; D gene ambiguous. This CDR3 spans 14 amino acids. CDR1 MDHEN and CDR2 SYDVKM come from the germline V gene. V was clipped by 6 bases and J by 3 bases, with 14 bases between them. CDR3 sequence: CASRPTRRYTEAFF. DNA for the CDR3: TGTGCCAGCAGGCCGACCCGGCGGTACACTGAAGCTTTCTTT.

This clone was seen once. The CDR3 loop is CASSRDWSSGEQYF. CDR3 nucleotides: TGCGCCAGCAGCAGGGATTGGAGCTCTGGCGAGCAGTACTTC. The chain joins TRBV5-1 to TRBJ2-7, with no clear D. Deletions cut 4 bases from V and 6 bases from J, with 17 bases between. Germline V gene sequence: CDR1 SGHRS, CDR2 YFSETQ. CDR3 length equals 14 residues. The full variable domain, rest sourced from reference TRBV5-1 and TRBJ2-7, is KAGVTQTPRYLIKTRGQQVTLSCSPISGHRSVSWYQQTPGQGLQFLFEYFSETQRNKGNFPGRFSGRQFSNSRSEMNVSTLELGDSALYLCASSRDWSSGEQYFGPGTRLTVT.

CDR3 region: CAWSFGRAYTDTQYF. The CDR3 DNA sequence: TGTGCCTGGAGTTTCGGGAGAGCTTACACAGATACGCAGTATTTT. This chain joins TRBV30 and TRBJ2-3, with D perhaps matching TRBD2 (6 bases). Germline V CDR1 and CDR2: GTSNPN, SVGIG (reference sequence). This CDR3 has 15 residues. The V end lost 2 bases, the J end lost 2 bases, and 14 bases lay between the germline ends.

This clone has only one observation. DNA for the CDR3: TGTGCCAGCAGCCCAATAACCCGGATTGGGGAGCAGTACTTC. Protein: CASSPITRIGEQYF. J is TRBJ2-7 and V is TRBV7-8; no definite D call. V gave up 5 bases and J gave up 7 bases, with 18 bases separating them. This CDR3 has 14 amino acids. CDR1 and CDR2 from the germline V gene are SGHVS and FQNEAQ.

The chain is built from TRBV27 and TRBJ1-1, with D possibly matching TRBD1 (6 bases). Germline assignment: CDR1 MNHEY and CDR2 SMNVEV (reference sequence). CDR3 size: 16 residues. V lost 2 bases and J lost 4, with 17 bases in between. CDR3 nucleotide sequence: TGTGCCAGCAGTTTACTAGGGGGTGGCAGTCCCACTGAAGCTTTCTTT. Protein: CASSLLGGGSPTEAFF.

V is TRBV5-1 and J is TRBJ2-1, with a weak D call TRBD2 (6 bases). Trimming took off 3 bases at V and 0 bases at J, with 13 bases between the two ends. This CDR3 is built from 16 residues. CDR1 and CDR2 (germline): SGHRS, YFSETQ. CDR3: CASSWGDLTSYNEQFF. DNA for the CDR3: TGCGCCAGCAGCTGGGGGGACTTGACCTCCTACAATGAGCAGTTCTTC.

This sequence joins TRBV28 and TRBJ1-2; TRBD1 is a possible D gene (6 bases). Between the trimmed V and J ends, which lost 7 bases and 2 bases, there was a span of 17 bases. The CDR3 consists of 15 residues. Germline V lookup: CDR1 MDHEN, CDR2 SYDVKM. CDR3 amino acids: CASTAGGAGNYGYTF. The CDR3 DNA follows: TGTGCCAGCACTGCTGGGGGGGCTGGGAACTATGGCTACACCTTC.

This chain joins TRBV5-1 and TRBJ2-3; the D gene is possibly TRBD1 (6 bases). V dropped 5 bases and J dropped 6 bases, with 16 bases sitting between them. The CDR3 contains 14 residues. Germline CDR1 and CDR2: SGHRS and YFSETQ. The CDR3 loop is CASSGLGAADTQYF. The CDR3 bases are TGCGCCAGCAGTGGGTTGGGGGCAGCCGATACGCAGTATTTT.

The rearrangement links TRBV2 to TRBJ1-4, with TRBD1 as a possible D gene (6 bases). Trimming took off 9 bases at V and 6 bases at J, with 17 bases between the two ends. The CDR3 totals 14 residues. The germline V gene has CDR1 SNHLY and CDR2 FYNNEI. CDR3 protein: CARAGAGRDEKLFF. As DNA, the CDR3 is TGTGCCAGAGCAGGGGCAGGGAGGGATGAAAAACTGTTTTTT.

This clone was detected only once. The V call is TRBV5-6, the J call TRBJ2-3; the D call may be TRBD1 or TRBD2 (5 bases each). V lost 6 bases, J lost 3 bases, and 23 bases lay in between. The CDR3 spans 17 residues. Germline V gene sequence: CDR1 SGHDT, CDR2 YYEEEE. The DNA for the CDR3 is TGTGCCAGCATAGAATTCGGGGACCGTGCTGGTACAGATACGCAGTATTTT. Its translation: CASIEFGDRAGTDTQYF.

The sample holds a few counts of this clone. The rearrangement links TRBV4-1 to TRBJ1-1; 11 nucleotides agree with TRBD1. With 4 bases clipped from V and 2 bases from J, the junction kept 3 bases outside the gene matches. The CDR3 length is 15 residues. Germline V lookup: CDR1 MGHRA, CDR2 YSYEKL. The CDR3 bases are TGCGCCAGCAGCCCCGGACAGGGGGCAAACACTGAAGCTTTCTTT. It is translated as CASSPGQGANTEAFF.

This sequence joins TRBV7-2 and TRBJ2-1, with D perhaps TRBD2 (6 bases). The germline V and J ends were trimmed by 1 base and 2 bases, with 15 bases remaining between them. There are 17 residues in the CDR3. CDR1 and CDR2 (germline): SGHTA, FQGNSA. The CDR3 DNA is TGTGCCAGCAGCTTAGACCCGGGAGTTAGCCCCTACAATGAGCAGTTCTTC. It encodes CASSLDPGVSPYNEQFF.

CDR3 sequence: CASSPRAGGGYNEQFF. Here the CDR3 DNA reads TGTGCCAGCAGCCCTAGAGCGGGAGGTGGGTACAATGAGCAGTTCTTC. The chain couples TRBV6-6 to TRBJ2-1; 9 bases line up with TRBD2. V was clipped by 6 bases and J by 4 bases; unmatched bases: 10. This CDR3 has 16 amino acids. The germline gives CDR1 MNHNY, CDR2 SVGAGI (reference sequence).